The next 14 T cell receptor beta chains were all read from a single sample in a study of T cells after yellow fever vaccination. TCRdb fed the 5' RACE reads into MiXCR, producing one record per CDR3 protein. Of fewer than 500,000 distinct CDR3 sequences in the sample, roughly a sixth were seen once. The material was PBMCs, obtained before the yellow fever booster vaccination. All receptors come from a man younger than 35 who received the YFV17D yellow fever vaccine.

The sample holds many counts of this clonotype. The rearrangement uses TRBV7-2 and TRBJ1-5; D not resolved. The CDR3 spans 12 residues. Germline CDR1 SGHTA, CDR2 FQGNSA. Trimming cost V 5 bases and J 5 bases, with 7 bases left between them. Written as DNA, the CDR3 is TGTGCCAGCAGCCCTTATGATCAGCCCCAGCATTTT. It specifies CASSPYDQPQHF.

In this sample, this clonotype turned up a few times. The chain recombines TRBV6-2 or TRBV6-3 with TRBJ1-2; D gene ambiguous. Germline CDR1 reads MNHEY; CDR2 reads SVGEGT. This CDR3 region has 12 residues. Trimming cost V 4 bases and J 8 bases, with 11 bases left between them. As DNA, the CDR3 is TGTGCCAGCAGTTGGACGGGGTTAGGCTACACCTTC. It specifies CASSWTGLGYTF.

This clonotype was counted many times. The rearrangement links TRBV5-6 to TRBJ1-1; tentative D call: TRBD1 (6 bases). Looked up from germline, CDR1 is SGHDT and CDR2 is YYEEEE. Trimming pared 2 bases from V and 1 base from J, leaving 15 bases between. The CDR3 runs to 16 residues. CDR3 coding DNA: TGTGCCAGCAGCTTTTCCTGGAGGGGGAAGAACACTGAAGCTTTCTTT. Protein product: CASSFSWRGKNTEAFF.

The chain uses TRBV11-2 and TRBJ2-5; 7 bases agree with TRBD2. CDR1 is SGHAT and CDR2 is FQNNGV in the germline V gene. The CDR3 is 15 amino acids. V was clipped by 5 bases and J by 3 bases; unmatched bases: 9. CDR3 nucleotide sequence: TGTGCCAGCAGCCCACGAGCTAGCGGTGAAGAGACCCAGTACTTC. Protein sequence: CASSPRASGEETQYF.

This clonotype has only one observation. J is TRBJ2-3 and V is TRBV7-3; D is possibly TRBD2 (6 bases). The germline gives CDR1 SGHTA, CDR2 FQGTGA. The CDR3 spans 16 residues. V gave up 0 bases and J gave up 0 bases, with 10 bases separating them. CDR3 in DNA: TGTGCCAGCAGCTTAACGGAGGGCCTGAGCACAGATACGCAGTATTTT. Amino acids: CASSLTEGLSTDTQYF. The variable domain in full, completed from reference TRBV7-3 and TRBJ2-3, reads GAGVSQTPSNKVTEKGKYVELRCDPISGHTALYWYRQSLGQGPEFLIYFQGTGAADDSGLPNDRFFAVRPEGSVSTLKIQRTERGDSAVYLCASSLTEGLSTDTQYFGPGTRLTVL.

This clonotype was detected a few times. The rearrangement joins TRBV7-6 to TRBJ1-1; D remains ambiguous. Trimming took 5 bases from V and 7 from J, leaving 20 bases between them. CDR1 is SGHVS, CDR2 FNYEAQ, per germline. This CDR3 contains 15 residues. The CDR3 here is CASSPFRRRKGEAFF. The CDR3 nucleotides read TGTGCCAGCAGCCCCTTTCGGCGAAGAAAGGGTGAAGCTTTCTTT.

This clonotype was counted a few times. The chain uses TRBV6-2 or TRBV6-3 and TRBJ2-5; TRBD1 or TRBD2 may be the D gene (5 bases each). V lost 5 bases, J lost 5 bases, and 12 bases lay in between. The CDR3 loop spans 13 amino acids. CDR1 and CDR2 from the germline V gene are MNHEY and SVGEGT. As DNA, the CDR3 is TGTGCCAGCAGTCCGGGACGCGTCGAGACCCAGTACTTC. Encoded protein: CASSPGRVETQYF.

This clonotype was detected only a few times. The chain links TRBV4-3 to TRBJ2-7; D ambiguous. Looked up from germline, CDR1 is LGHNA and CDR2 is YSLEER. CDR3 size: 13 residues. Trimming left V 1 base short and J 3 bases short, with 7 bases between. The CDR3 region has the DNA TGCGCCAGCAGCCAAGGTCACCTCTACGAGCAGTACTTC. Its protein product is CASSQGHLYEQYF.

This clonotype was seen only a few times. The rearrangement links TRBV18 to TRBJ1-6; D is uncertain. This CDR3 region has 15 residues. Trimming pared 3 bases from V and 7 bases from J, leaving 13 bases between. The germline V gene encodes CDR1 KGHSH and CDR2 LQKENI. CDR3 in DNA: TGTGCCAGCTCACCTTCCAGCATCTTGAATTCACCCCTCCACTTT. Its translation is CASSPSSILNSPLHF.

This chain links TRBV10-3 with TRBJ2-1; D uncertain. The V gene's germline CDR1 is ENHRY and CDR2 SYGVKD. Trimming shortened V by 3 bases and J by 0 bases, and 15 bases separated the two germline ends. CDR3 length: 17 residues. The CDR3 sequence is CAISDPTDDFSYNEQFF. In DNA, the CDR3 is TGTGCCATCAGTGACCCGACGGACGACTTCTCCTACAATGAGCAGTTCTTC.

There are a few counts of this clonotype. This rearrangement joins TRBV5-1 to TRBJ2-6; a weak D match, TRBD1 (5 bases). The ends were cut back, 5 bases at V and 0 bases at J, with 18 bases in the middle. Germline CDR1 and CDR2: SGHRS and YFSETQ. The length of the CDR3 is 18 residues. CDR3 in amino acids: CASRRTLDSLSGANVLTF. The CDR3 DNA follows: TGCGCCAGCAGGAGGACCCTAGACAGCCTCTCTGGGGCCAACGTCCTGACTTTC.

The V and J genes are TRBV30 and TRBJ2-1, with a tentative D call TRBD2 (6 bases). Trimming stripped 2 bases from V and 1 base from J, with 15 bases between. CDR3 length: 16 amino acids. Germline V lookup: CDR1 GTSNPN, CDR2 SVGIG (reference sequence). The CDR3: CAWSIRLVYSYNEQFF. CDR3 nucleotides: TGTGCCTGGAGTATCCGACTAGTGTATTCCTACAATGAGCAGTTCTTC.

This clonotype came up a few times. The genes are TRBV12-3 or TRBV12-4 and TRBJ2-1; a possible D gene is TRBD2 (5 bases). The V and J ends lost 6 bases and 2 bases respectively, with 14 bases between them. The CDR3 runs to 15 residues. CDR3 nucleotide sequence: TGTGCCAGCAGCCAGATGAGCGGACCCTACAATGAGCAGTTCTTC. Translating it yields CASSQMSGPYNEQFF.

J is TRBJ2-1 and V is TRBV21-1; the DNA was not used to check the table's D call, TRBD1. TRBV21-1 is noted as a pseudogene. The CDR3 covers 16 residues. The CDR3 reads CAPRRGVRAPYNEQFF. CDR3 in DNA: TGTGCCCCCAGGCGAGGGGTACGCGCCCCCTACAATGAGCAGTTCTTC.